These 27 T cell receptor beta chains were all obtained from the same sample, sequenced in a study of blood T cell repertoires in COVID-19 (dated by TCRdb to about 2020). To prepare the library, the immunoSEQ multiplex PCR assay was applied. TCRdb holds this immuneACCESS table with in-frame rearrangements only. Some clones are missing; in checked studies, unresolved V genes explain under half, and the rest has no known cause. The sample table holds about 190,000 clones, of which 76% were seen once. The ten largest clones add up to about a sixth of the sample. Sequenced sample: PBMCs or T cells enriched from blood (not recorded which). These receptors were collected from a woman in her forties or fifties with acute COVID-19.

For the CDR3, the DNA is TGCGCCAGCAGCCCTCCCCAGGGGGGCTACACCTTC. Amino acids: CASSPPQGGYTF. The chain combines TRBV4-1 with TRBJ1-2, with D possibly matching TRBD1 (6 bases). The CDR3 contains 12 residues. Germline lookup yields CDR1 MGHRA and CDR2 YSYEKL. V was shortened by 4 bases and J by 8 bases, with 11 bases between the two germline ends.

V usage is TRBV7-2 and J usage is TRBJ1-2; tentative D call: TRBD1 (6 bases). Trimming shortened V by 5 bases and J by 6 bases, and 13 bases separated the two germline ends. CDR1 and CDR2 from the germline V gene are SGHTA and FQGNSA. This CDR3 has 13 amino acids. CDR3 nucleotide sequence: TGTGCCAGCAGCCCAACAGGGTTTGATGGCTACACCTTC. Translated: CASSPTGFDGYTF.

The chain joins TRBV14 to TRBJ2-1; 8 nucleotides match TRBD1. Trimming took 1 base from V and 5 from J; bases not matched to a gene: 7. Germline V gene data show CDR1 as SGHDN and CDR2 as FVKESK. The length of the CDR3 is 16 residues. DNA of the CDR3: TGTGCCAGCAGCCAAGTCTACAGGGGGAATGACAATGAGCAGTTCTTC. The encoded protein is CASSQVYRGNDNEQFF.

The chain links TRBV19 to TRBJ2-2, with a tentative D call TRBD2 (6 bases). The CDR3 totals 14 residues. V lost 4 bases, J lost 1 base, and 7 bases lay in between. Germline values: CDR1 LNHDA, CDR2 SQIVND (reference sequence). Written as DNA, the CDR3 is TGTGCCAGTAGTAGGGGGGTGAACACCGGGGAGCTGTTTTTT. It yields the protein CASSRGVNTGELFF.

V usage is TRBV3-1 (or the pseudogene TRBV3-2) and J usage is TRBJ2-1; D not resolved. Trimming took 2 bases from V and 0 from J, leaving 14 bases between them. The CDR3 spans 17 residues. Germline V gives CDR1 LGHDT, CDR2 YNNKEL (reference sequence). This CDR3 is CASSQLSHASSYNEQFF. The CDR3 DNA sequence: TGTGCCAGCAGCCAACTTAGCCATGCCAGCTCCTACAATGAGCAGTTCTTC.

V and J are TRBV11-2 and TRBJ2-5; the match to TRBD1 covers 7 bases. After removal of 4 bases from V and 4 bases from J, the junction contained 12 bases not matched to a gene. CDR1 and CDR2 (germline): SGHAT, FQNNGV. There are 16 residues in the CDR3. DNA for the CDR3: TGTGCCAGCAGCTCAACCCTGACAGGGAGTAGAGAGACCCAGTACTTC. Its protein product is CASSSTLTGSRETQYF.

The V gene is TRBV12-5, the J gene TRBJ1-5; 10 positions agree with TRBD1. Germline V gene data show CDR1 as LGHNT and CDR2 as FRNRAP. V lost 0 bases to trimming and J lost 5 bases; unmatched junction nucleotides: 10. The CDR3 contains 18 residues. The CDR3 nucleotides are TGTGCTAGTGGTTTGGTACAAGCCGGGGACAGGGGTGATCAGCCCCAGCATTTT. Protein sequence: CASGLVQAGDRGDQPQHF.

The J gene is TRBJ1-5, the V gene TRBV3-1 (or the pseudogene TRBV3-2), with D uncertain. Germline V gene sequence: CDR1 LGHDT, CDR2 YNNKEL (reference sequence). This CDR3 spans 15 amino acids. The V gene lost 1 base and the J gene lost 2 bases, with 9 bases spanning the gap. The CDR3 loop is CASSQGGARNQPQHF. The CDR3 DNA is TGTGCCAGCAGCCAAGGAGGAGCCCGCAATCAGCCCCAGCATTTT.

The gene calls are TRBV5-6 and TRBJ2-7; the match to TRBD1 covers 8 bases. The CDR3 contains 16 residues. The germline CDR1 and CDR2 sequences are SGHDT and YYEEEE. V trimming: 4 bases; J trimming: 0 bases; junction bases outside the gene matches: 9. This CDR3 reads CASSGTGQASSYEQYV. CDR3 DNA: TGTGCCAGCAGCGGGACGGGACAGGCGAGCTCCTACGAGCAGTACGTC.

The chain recombines TRBV19 with TRBJ1-2, with 7 nucleotides matching TRBD1. The CDR3 sequence is 14 residues long. CDR1 and CDR2 from the germline V gene are LNHDA and SQIVND (reference sequence). J gave up 4 bases and V 7 bases, and 9 bases lay outside the gene matches. DNA for the CDR3: TGTGCCAGTACCTTCGGGACAGTAGGCTATGGCTACACCTTC. Amino acid sequence: CASTFGTVGYGYTF.

This clone was detected only once. CDR3 loop: CASSPREAGGLYNIQYF. The CDR3 DNA reads as TGTGCCAGCAGTCCTCGGGAAGCGGGGGGATTGTATAACATTCAGTACTTC. This rearrangement joins TRBV28 to TRBJ2-4, with 9 nucleotides matching TRBD2. CDR3 size: 17 residues. Germline V CDR1 and CDR2: MDHEN, SYDVKM. V trimming: 5 bases; J trimming: 7 bases; junction bases outside the gene matches: 15.

V is TRBV24-1 and J is TRBJ1-5; D may be TRBD1 (6 bases). The CDR3 length is 15 residues. The germline V gene encodes CDR1 KGHDR and CDR2 SFDVKD. Trimming pared 3 bases from V and 4 bases from J, leaving 12 bases between. As DNA, the CDR3 is TGTGCCACCAGTGATACAGGGTTGGGTAATCAGCCCCAGCATTTT. Protein: CATSDTGLGNQPQHF.

The J gene is TRBJ1-2, the V gene TRBV4-1, with 11 positions matching TRBD1. CDR3 length: 15 amino acids. V lost 3 bases, J lost 8 bases, and 8 bases stayed unmatched. Germline V gene data show CDR1 as MGHRA and CDR2 as YSYEKL. The CDR3 nucleotides read TGCGCCAGCAGCCAGGCCGGGACAGGGGGGGGAGGCTACACCTTC. Translating it yields CASSQAGTGGGGYTF.

This clone has a handful of counts. V and J are TRBV3-1 (or the pseudogene TRBV3-2) and TRBJ1-4; D call uncertain. There are 17 residues in the CDR3. Germline CDR1 reads LGHDT; CDR2 reads YNNKEL (reference sequence). The V gene lost 0 bases and the J gene lost 5 bases, with 16 bases spanning the gap. The CDR3 reads CASSQDFWGSGNEKLFF. The CDR3 DNA sequence: TGTGCCAGCAGCCAAGATTTCTGGGGATCGGGAAATGAAAAACTGTTTTTT.

In nucleotides, the CDR3 is TGTGCCAGTAGTAAGGAAGGGGGAAGGGCCCTCTATGGCTACACCTTC. Protein sequence: CASSKEGGRALYGYTF. The chain is built from TRBV19 and TRBJ1-2; D perhaps matches TRBD1 (6 bases). Germline V gene data show CDR1 as LNHDA and CDR2 as SQIVND (reference sequence). The CDR3 runs to 16 residues. Trimming removed 4 bases at V and 4 bases at J, with 19 bases between.

The V call is TRBV7-2, the J call TRBJ1-6; D unresolved. CDR1 is SGHTA, CDR2 FQGNSA, per germline. V lost 1 base to trimming and J lost 7 bases, with 11 bases between them. CDR3 length equals 15 residues. For the CDR3, the DNA is TGTGCCAGCAGCTTAGAACCCGCGGCAAATTCACCCCTCCACTTT. This encodes CASSLEPAANSPLHF.

In DNA form, the CDR3 reads TGTGCCAGCAGTTATCGGCGGTCCCTGTCCGAGCAGTACGTC. Translated, it gives CASSYRRSLSEQYV. The chain joins TRBV6-5 to TRBJ2-7; D is ambiguous. The CDR3 length is 14 residues. V lost 3 bases and J lost 6, with 15 bases in between. Germline values: CDR1 MNHEY, CDR2 SVGAGI.

J is TRBJ2-2 and V is TRBV24-1; D perhaps matches TRBD2 (6 bases). CDR1 is KGHDR, CDR2 SFDVKD, per germline. The ends were cut back, 2 bases at V and 5 bases at J, with 14 bases in the middle. The CDR3 has 16 residues. CDR3 in DNA: TGTGCCACCAGTGATTACTCCAGGGAGGTAACCGGGGAGCTGTTTTTT. It codes for CATSDYSREVTGELFF.

The chain carries TRBV18 and TRBJ1-3; 8 nucleotides match TRBD1. The germline V gene has CDR1 KGHSH and CDR2 LQKENI. The junction had 7 bases not matched to a gene; V was cut back by 4 bases and J by 2 bases. This CDR3 comprises 16 residues. The CDR3 DNA is TGTGCCAGCTCACGGGGGCAGGGGGCGACTGGAAACACCATATATTTT. Protein product: CASSRGQGATGNTIYF.

V gene TRBV7-8 combines with J gene TRBJ1-6; D is unresolved. This CDR3 contains 15 residues. V gave up 4 bases and J gave up 4 bases, with 11 bases separating them. Germline V gives CDR1 SGHVS, CDR2 FQNEAQ. The CDR3, as DNA: TGTGCCAGCAGCTCTTCACCGGGGTATAATTCACCCCTCCACTTT. Protein sequence: CASSSSPGYNSPLHF.

The genes are TRBV9 and TRBJ1-3; the match to TRBD1 covers 10 bases. This CDR3 spans 15 amino acids. The junction had 6 bases not matched to a gene; V was cut back by 2 bases and J by 7 bases. Germline CDR1 reads SGDLS; CDR2 reads YYNGEE. The DNA of the CDR3 is TGTGCCAGCAGCGTTTTTGGACAGGGGGAGAACACCATATATTTT. Its protein is CASSVFGQGENTIYF. The variable domain in full, completed from reference TRBV9 and TRBJ1-3, reads DSGVTQTPKHLITATGQRVTLRCSPRSGDLSVYWYQQSLDQGLQFLIQYYNGEERAKGNILERFSAQQFPDLHSELNLSSLELGDSALYFCASSVFGQGENTIYFGEGSWLTVV.

The chain is built from TRBV11-2 and TRBJ1-5; TRBD1 agrees at 8 bases. With 3 bases clipped from V and 2 bases from J, the junction kept 6 bases outside the gene matches. The CDR3 runs 16 residues. Germline-derived CDR1 and CDR2 are SGHAT and FQNNGV. The CDR3 DNA is TGTGCCAGCAGCTTGGGTGGGGGACAGGGCAATCAGCCCCAGCATTTT. This gives the protein CASSLGGGQGNQPQHF.

This chain joins TRBV2 and TRBJ1-2; D call uncertain. The CDR3 has 13 amino acids. The ends were cut back, 6 bases at V and 3 bases at J, with 11 bases in the middle. Germline loops: CDR1 SNHLY, CDR2 FYNNEI. CDR3 coding DNA: TGTGCCAGCAGACGGAGACGGGACTATGGCTACACCTTC. It codes for CASRRRRDYGYTF. The entire variable domain, with the rest obtained from reference TRBV2 and TRBJ1-2, is as follows: EPEVTQTPSHQVTQMGQEVILRCVPISNHLYFYWYRQILGQKVEFLVSFYNNEISEKSEIFDDQFSVERPDGSNFTLKIRSTKLEDSAMYFCASRRRRDYGYTFGSGTRLTVV.

V is TRBV19 and J is TRBJ1-4; no clear D. V gave up 8 bases and J gave up 0 bases, with 7 bases separating them. The V gene's germline CDR1 is LNHDA and CDR2 SQIVND (reference sequence). CDR3 length: 13 residues. CDR3 amino acids: CASSGTTNEKLFF. CDR3 bases: TGTGCCAGTTCCGGGACAACTAATGAAAAACTGTTTTTT. The variable domain in full, with the rest retrieved from reference TRBV19 and TRBJ1-4, is DGGITQSPKYLFRKEGQNVTLSCEQNLNHDAMYWYRQDPGQGLRLIYYSQIVNDFQKGDIAEGYSVSREKKESFPLTVTSAQKNPTAFYLCASSGTTNEKLFFGSGTQLSVL.

The chain uses TRBV12-3 or TRBV12-4 and TRBJ2-7, with 7 bases identical to TRBD2. The CDR3 extends over 12 amino acids. V lost 4 bases, J lost 5 bases, and 2 bases stayed unmatched. Here the CDR3 DNA reads TGTGCCAGCAGTTCCGGGACTAACGAGCAGTACGTC. Its translation is CASSSGTNEQYV.

The chain couples TRBV5-6 to TRBJ1-6, with TRBD1 matching over 7 bases. Germline V gene data show CDR1 as SGHDT and CDR2 as YYEEEE. This CDR3 spans 15 amino acids. J gave up 12 bases and V 1 base, and 10 bases lay outside the gene matches. The CDR3 loop reads CASSLWTGEDVPLHF. In nucleotides, the CDR3 is TGTGCCAGCAGCTTGTGGACAGGAGAGGACGTACCCCTCCACTTT.

The gene calls are TRBV5-6 and TRBJ1-1; 9 positions agree with TRBD1. Germline CDR1 is SGHDT and CDR2 is YYEEEE. V shed 5 bases, J shed 0 bases, and the junction held 5 bases outside the gene matches. The CDR3 has 15 amino acids. CDR3 bases: TGTGCCAGCAGACGGGACAGGGACATGAACACTGAAGCTTTCTTT. This gives the protein CASRRDRDMNTEAFF.